This T cell receptor (beta chain) derives from a study of cytotoxic CD8 clonotypes in ibrutinib-treated CLL. Study-wide results and limits: Contraction or stability on treatment was seen for public clonotypes, which were uncommon.

On this clone: The antigen is not known.

Generated by immunoSEQ multiplex PCR, the TCRdb table keeps only in-frame clones and is missing some. This sample yields some 170,000 clones, of which roughly 88% are seen a single time; roughly 3% belongs to the top ten. Frozen-stored PBMCs produced around 2.2 micrograms of genomic DNA for TCR beta libraries. The sequencing here drew on PBMCs, taken at disease progression, from a patient treated with ibrutinib. The clonotype comes from a human donor with chronic lymphocytic leukemia.

CDR3 sequence (DNA): TGTGCCAGCAGTTTACCGCCACTAGCGGGATTTGCCTACGAGCAGTACTTC. This gives the protein CASSLPPLAGFAYEQYF. The V call is TRBV27, the J call TRBJ2-7; 10 bases fit TRBD2. CDR1 and CDR2 (germline): MNHEY, SMNVEV (reference sequence). The CDR3 has 17 residues. The V gene end was trimmed by 2 bases and the J gene end by 2 bases; junction bases not matched to a gene: 9.